These 14 T cell receptor beta chains share one sample of origin, sequenced in a study of T cells in localized non-small cell lung cancer. Assay: immunoSEQ multiplex PCR; the TCRdb copy retains only in-frame clones and omits some. The sample carries around 6,000 clones, about 91% recorded once. The sample was peripheral blood, taken before any cancer treatment. Receptors were obtained from a male donor older than 55 with stage I lung adenocarcinoma.

The V gene is TRBV7-9, the J gene TRBJ2-7; a possible D gene is TRBD1 (5 bases). The CDR3 sequence is 14 residues long. CDR1 is SEHNR and CDR2 is FQNEAQ in the germline V gene (reference sequence). The V and J ends lost 8 bases and 3 bases respectively, with 17 bases between them. The CDR3 here is CASVDLTDFYEQYF. In nucleotides, the CDR3 is TGTGCCAGCGTTGACCTGACAGATTTCTACGAGCAGTACTTC.

This rearrangement joins TRBV28 to TRBJ1-3, with D possibly TRBD1 on 6 matching bases. V lost 3 bases and J 3 bases, leaving 6 bases between the germline ends. Germline-derived CDR1 and CDR2 are MDHEN and SYDVKM. This CDR3 is 13 amino acids long. The CDR3 loop reads CASSFRGGNTIYF. CDR3 bases: TGTGCCAGCAGTTTCAGGGGTGGAAACACCATATATTTT.

The rearrangement links TRBV9 to TRBJ2-5; maybe TRBD1 (6 bases). Germline CDR1 is SGDLS and CDR2 is YYNGEE. Deletions cut 1 base from V and 4 bases from J, with 11 bases between. There are 14 residues in the CDR3. DNA of the CDR3: TGTGCCAGCAGCGTATTTGGGGGCGCAGAGACCCAGTACTTC. This encodes CASSVFGGAETQYF. The full variable domain, its missing parts supplied by reference TRBV9 and TRBJ2-5, is DSGVTQTPKHLITATGQRVTLRCSPRSGDLSVYWYQQSLDQGLQFLIQYYNGEERAKGNILERFSAQQFPDLHSELNLSSLELGDSALYFCASSVFGGAETQYFGPGTRLLVL.

This clone is a singleton in its sample. The CDR3 sequence is CASSEAGTETQYF. The DNA of the CDR3 is TGTGCCAGCTCTGAAGCGGGTACGGAGACCCAGTACTTC. The chain joins TRBV6-5 to TRBJ2-5; D possibly corresponds to TRBD2 (6 bases). V was clipped by 8 bases and J by 5 bases, with 15 bases between them. The germline gives CDR1 MNHEY, CDR2 SVGAGI. This CDR3 comprises 13 residues.

This sequence joins TRBV14 and TRBJ1-2; TRBD1 is a possible D gene (6 bases). The ends were cut back, 3 bases at V and 3 bases at J, with 14 bases in the middle. The CDR3 extends over 15 amino acids. Germline CDR1 SGHDN, CDR2 FVKESK. As DNA, the CDR3 is TGTGCCAGCAGCCACGCTCTCGAGGGGGACTATGGCTACACCTTC. This translates into CASSHALEGDYGYTF.

This chain links TRBV20-1 with TRBJ2-7, with no clear D. The CDR3 runs to 11 residues. Germline V CDR1 and CDR2: DFQATT, SNEGSKA (reference sequence). V was trimmed by 5 bases and J by 2 bases, leaving 7 bases between them. The DNA for the CDR3 is TGCAGTGCTCCAGTGGCCTACGAGCAGTACTTC. The encoded protein is CSAPVAYEQYF.

This rearrangement joins TRBV7-6 to TRBJ2-3; 12 bases map to TRBD2. The CDR3 spans 18 residues. Germline V gene data show CDR1 as SGHVS and CDR2 as FNYEAQ. The ends lost 5 bases at V and 2 bases at J; junction bases unmatched: 11. CDR3 in DNA: TGTGCCAGCAGCGCTACTAGCGGGGGGACCCTAGACACAGATACGCAGTATTTT. Amino acid sequence: CASSATSGGTLDTDTQYF.

This clone was counted only a few times. The chain is built from TRBV2 and TRBJ2-1, with 7 bases aligning to TRBD2. The germline V gene encodes CDR1 SNHLY and CDR2 FYNNEI. CDR3 length: 13 amino acids. The ends lost 8 bases at V and 2 bases at J; junction bases unmatched: 3. The CDR3 DNA reads TGTGCCAGCGACAGCGGGACCTACAATGAGCAGTTCTTC. Translating gives CASDSGTYNEQFF.

The rearrangement joins TRBV5-5 to TRBJ2-5; 9 nucleotides agree with TRBD2. Germline CDR1 reads SGHKS; CDR2 reads YYEKEE (reference sequence). Germline trimming cut 4 bases from V and 5 bases from J; bases unmatched to any gene: 21. The CDR3 is 19 residues long. The CDR3 bases are TGTGCCAGCAGCCACAAACCCCCCCCCTATAGCGGGGGTATGGAGACCCAGTACTTC. It translates to CASSHKPPPYSGGMETQYF.

In nucleotides, the CDR3 is TGTGCCAGCAGGGGACAGCAACTAGCCAAAAACATTCAGTACTTC. This encodes CASRGQQLAKNIQYF. The V call is TRBV6-6, the J call TRBJ2-4, with 7 bases fitting TRBD1. V gave up 6 bases and J gave up 0 bases; unmatched junction bases: 5. Germline V CDR1 and CDR2: MNHNY, SVGAGI (reference sequence). This CDR3 contains 15 residues.

The J gene is TRBJ2-5, the V gene TRBV5-1, with TRBD2 identical over 11 bases. This CDR3 is built from 14 residues. CDR1 is SGHRS, CDR2 YFSETQ, per germline. The trim removed 4 bases at V and 5 bases at J, leaving 4 bases unmatched. CDR3 nucleotide sequence: TGCGCCAGCAGCGCTACTAGCGGGAGTGAGACCCAGTACTTC. Its translation is CASSATSGSETQYF.

Only a few counts were recorded for this clone. This sequence joins TRBV7-2 and TRBJ2-3; 9 bases align to TRBD1. Per germline, CDR1 SGHTA and CDR2 FQGNSA. CDR3 length equals 14 residues. The V segment lost 5 bases and the J segment 3 bases; nucleotides outside the gene matches: 3. The CDR3 protein is CASSPGQGTDTQYF. Written as DNA, the CDR3 is TGTGCCAGCAGCCCTGGACAGGGGACAGATACGCAGTATTTT.

The V call is TRBV4-2, the J call TRBJ1-2, with D unresolved. Trimming removed 5 bases at V and 2 bases at J, with 12 bases between. CDR1 is LGHNA and CDR2 is YNFKEQ in the germline V gene. This CDR3 comprises 14 residues. The CDR3 coding sequence is TGTGCCAGCAGCTTGGAACATCCAAACTATGGCTACACCTTC. Translated: CASSLEHPNYGYTF.

J is TRBJ2-7 and V is TRBV4-1; D possibly corresponds to TRBD1 (6 bases). The CDR3 covers 16 residues. Germline CDR1 is MGHRA and CDR2 is YSYEKL. V lost 5 bases to trimming and J lost 6 bases, with 23 bases between them. CDR3 DNA: TGCGCCAGCAGCGTCCGCTTAGGAACAGGGCCTGTCGAGCAGTACGTC. It encodes CASSVRLGTGPVEQYV.